This T cell receptor beta chain stems from a study of patients and donors after allogeneic stem cell transplantation (dated by TCRdb to about 2020). The library relied on RT-PCR. Sequencing instrument: NextSeq 550. TCRdb handled the public reads itself, with Q25 trimming in fastp and clone calling in MiXCR, and kept productive beta chains. Rows with one shared CDR3 protein collapse into an entry with the most common genes and DNA. This sample lists some 11,000 distinct CDR3 sequences; 22% were detected once. The ten biggest clones cover 40% to 65% of the sample. To note about this clonotype: This receptor's antigen is unknown. No base qualities exist here, and no much larger clone lies one base off it.

Deletion took 1 base off V and 0 bases off J, with a span of 7 bases between the germline ends. CDR1 and CDR2 are read off the germline V gene as SGHRS and YFSETQ. Including the terminal cysteine and phenylalanine, the CDR3 comprises 14 residues. Left in the record is the CDR3 DNA by itself, 42 bases read in frame from the first base. The sample taken for sequencing was blood, either unsorted or a sorted T cell fraction (not recorded which). In this chain, TRBV5-1 is recombined with TRBJ1-1, with no reliable assignment of the D segment. The TCR originated in a human donor who was either an allogeneic HSCT recipient or a stem cell or donor lymphocyte infusion donor (not recorded which). It is not recorded whose cells these are; they may come from a transplant donor. The nucleotide sequence reads as follows: TGCGCCAGCAGCTTGTTTGGATTGAACACTGAAGCTTTCTTT. The encoded protein is CASSLFGLNTEAFF.